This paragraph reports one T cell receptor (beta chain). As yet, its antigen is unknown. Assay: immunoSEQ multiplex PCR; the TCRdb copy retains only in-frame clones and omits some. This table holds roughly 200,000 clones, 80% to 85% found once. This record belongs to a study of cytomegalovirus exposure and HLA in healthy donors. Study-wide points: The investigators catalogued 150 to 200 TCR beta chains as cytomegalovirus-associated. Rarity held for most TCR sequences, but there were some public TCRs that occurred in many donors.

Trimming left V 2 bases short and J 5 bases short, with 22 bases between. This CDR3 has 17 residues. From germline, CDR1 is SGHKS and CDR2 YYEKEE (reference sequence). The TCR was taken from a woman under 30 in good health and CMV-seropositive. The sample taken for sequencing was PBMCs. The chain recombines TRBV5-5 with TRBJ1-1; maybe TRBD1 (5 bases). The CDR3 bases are TGTGCCAGCAGCTTTGCCCTCTCGACAGTGTATAGGACTGAAGCTTTCTTT. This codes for CASSFALSTVYRTEAFF.